The T cell receptor beta chain described here comes from a study of T cell responses to AZD1222 COVID-19 vaccine. Germline V gene lookup returns CDR1 SGHRS and CDR2 YFSETQ. V lost 5 bases to trimming and J lost 2 bases, with 17 bases between them. The CDR3 is 15 amino acids. Using immunoSEQ multiplex PCR, the repertoire was profiled, and TCRdb retains in-frame clones only, with some absent. This table has tens of thousands of clones, about four fifths appearing once. The starting material was peripheral blood, obtained 28 days after the second AZD1222 dose. The sequence came from an adult who received the AZD1222 COVID-19 vaccine. V is TRBV5-1 and J is TRBJ2-7, with D possibly TRBD2 on 6 matching bases. The DNA of the CDR3 is TGCGCCAGCAGTAGGGCGGCTAGCGCCGCCTACGAGCAGTACTTC. Protein sequence: CASSRAASAAYEQYF.